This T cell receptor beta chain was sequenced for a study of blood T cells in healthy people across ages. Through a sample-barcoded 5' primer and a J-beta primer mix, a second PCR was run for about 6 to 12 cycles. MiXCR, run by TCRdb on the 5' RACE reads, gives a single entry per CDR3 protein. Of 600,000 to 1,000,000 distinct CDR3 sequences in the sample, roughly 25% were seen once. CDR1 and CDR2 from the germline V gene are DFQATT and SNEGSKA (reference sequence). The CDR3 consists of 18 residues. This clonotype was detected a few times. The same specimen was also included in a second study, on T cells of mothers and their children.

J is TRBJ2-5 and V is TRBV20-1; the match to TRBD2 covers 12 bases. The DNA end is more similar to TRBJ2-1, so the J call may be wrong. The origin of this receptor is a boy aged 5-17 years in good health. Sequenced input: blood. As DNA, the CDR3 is TGCAGTGCTAGTACGGCTAGCGGGGGGGCCAAGACCTACAATGAGCAGTTCTTC. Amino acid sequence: CSASTASGGAKTYNEQFF.